The clone carrying this TCR beta chain was counted between two and nine times. Its antigen is as yet unknown. The data belong to a study of CD8+ T cells in alopecia areata. As for the study in general: Treated patients swallowed 5 to 10 mg of oral tofacitinib twice daily.

Reverse transcription of extracted RNA yielded cDNA, which provided the sequencing template. The method was immunoSEQ multiplex PCR; TCRdb's version includes in-frame clones alone and lacks a portion of them. The sample comprises approximately 3,800 clones, roughly 70% of which are singletons, and over 5% rests with the top ten. The CDR3 has 16 amino acids. The V gene's germline CDR1 is SGHKS and CDR2 YYEKEE (reference sequence). V lost 2 bases and J 0 bases, leaving 12 bases between the germline ends. Treatment denoted: oral pan-JAK inhibitor, 5-10 mg twice daily. As part of sample collection, lesional scalp punch biopsies and peripheral blood were taken from alopecia areata patients. Study findings and constraints: Lesional scalp exceeded normal scalp in clonality, especially in alopecia totalis/universalis.

V is TRBV5-5 and J is TRBJ2-1; the D gene is possibly TRBD2 (5 bases). The material was skin, obtained at week 24, from a patient treated with tofacitinib. The clonotype was recovered from a human donor with alopecia areata. CDR3 residues: CASSFDGESSYNEQFF. CDR3 nucleotide sequence: TGTGCCAGCAGCTTCGATGGGGAGAGCTCCTACAATGAGCAGTTCTTC.